A selection of T cell receptor beta chains follows, all from one sample in a study of blood T cell repertoires in COVID-19. Produced via immunoSEQ multiplex PCR; TCRdb's table is partial and in-frame only. This table holds approximately 30,000 clones, 90% to 95% found once. The material sequenced was peripheral blood. The receptors stem from a human donor with active COVID-19. The donor label of this sample is uncertain. The CDR3 runs from the conserved cysteine through the conserved F or W. D genes are given only for firm matches. Only part of the rows carry a size: once, few, many, or a class if the clone is expanded.

v_call	clone_size	d_call	j_call	cdr3_nt	cdr3_aa
TRBV5-1	once	TRBD1	TRBJ1-2	TGCGCCAGCAGCCCACTACAGGGGGCAGGCTATGGCTACACCTTC	CASSPLQGAGYGYTF
TRBV5-8	NA	NA	TRBJ2-5	TGTGCCAGCAGCAGAACGGTAGGGGCGCAAGAGACCCAGTACTTC	CASSRTVGAQETQYF
TRBV5-1	NA	NA	TRBJ1-6	TGCGCCAGCAGCTTGGCAGTAAGCTCCTATAATTCACCCCTCCACTTT	CASSLAVSSYNSPLHF
TRBV6-2/TRBV6-3	NA	NA	TRBJ1-5	TGTGCCAGCAGTTACTCGACATCTAATCAGCCCCAGCATTTT	CASSYSTSNQPQHF
TRBV19	NA	TRBD2	TRBJ2-2	TGTGCCCTACGGGCGGGAGAAGTGAATTCCGGGGAGCTGTTTTTT	CALRAGEVNSGELFF
TRBV27	NA	NA	TRBJ2-7	TGTGCCAGCAGTTACGACAGTTCCTACGAGCAGTACTTC	CASSYDSSYEQYF
TRBV9	NA	TRBD1	TRBJ1-3	TGTGCCAGCAGCGTTCTGGTGGACCGGACAGGATCCACTGGAAACACCATATATTTT	CASSVLVDRTGSTGNTIYF
TRBV7-9	NA	NA	TRBJ1-2	TGTGCCAGCAGCCCACCCACAGGGTGGTATGGCTACACCTTC	CASSPPTGWYGYTF
TRBV7-2	once	NA	TRBJ1-2	TGTGCCAGCAGCTTAGACACTAACTATGGCTACACCTTC	CASSLDTNYGYTF
TRBV2	once	NA	TRBJ2-7	TGTGCCAGCACCAAACCCACTTCCTACGAGCAGTACTTC	CASTKPTSYEQYF
TRBV5-1	once	NA	TRBJ2-7	TGCGCCAGCAGCGAAGACAGGTCGCGGGAGCAGTACTTC	CASSEDRSREQYF
TRBV5-4	NA	NA	TRBJ2-5	TGTGCCAGCCGTCGAGAATCGGGTCCCCAAGAGACCCAGTACTTC	CASRRESGPQETQYF
TRBV20-1	NA	TRBD1	TRBJ2-7	TGCAGTGCTAGTGACAGGGGGTACGAGCAGTACTTC	CSASDRGYEQYF
TRBV11-3	once	TRBD2	TRBJ2-1	TGTGCCAGCAGCCCCGGTCGGGGGGGAATTTACAATGAGCAGTTCTTC	CASSPGRGGIYNEQFF
TRBV15	NA	NA	TRBJ2-2	TGTGCCACCAGCAGAGCGGGATCGAACACCGGGGAGCTGTTTTTT	CATSRAGSNTGELFF
TRBV28	NA	TRBD1	TRBJ2-1	TGTGCCAGCAGTTCCTCCGGGACAGGGCCCGAGCAGTTCTTC	CASSSSGTGPEQFF
TRBV5-5	NA	TRBD1	TRBJ1-2	TGTGCCAGCAGCCGTTCCGGGACAGGGGTGCGCCCGGGGTATGGCTACACCTTC	CASSRSGTGVRPGYGYTF
TRBV19	NA	NA	TRBJ1-2	TGTGCCAGTAGTTCTCGGCGGAGGACAGTGGGAAGGAATGGGAATGGCTACACCTTC	CASSSRRRTVGRNGNGYTF
TRBV9	NA	TRBD2	TRBJ2-2	TGTGCCAGCAGCGTAGGTCTAGCGGAAAACACCGGGGAGCTGTTTTTT	CASSVGLAENTGELFF
TRBV18	NA	NA	TRBJ2-7	TGTGCCAGCTCACCATTACTTACGGGGTACGAGCAGTACTTC	CASSPLLTGYEQYF
TRBV7-9	NA	TRBD2	TRBJ2-5	TGTGCCAGCAGCTTGACTAGCGGGAGCTCAGAGACCCAGTACTTC	CASSLTSGSSETQYF
TRBV7-2	once	NA	TRBJ1-6	TGTGCCAGCAGCTTGGGGCCCTATAATTCACCCCTCCACTTT	CASSLGPYNSPLHF
TRBV28	NA	TRBD1	TRBJ1-2	TGTGCCAGCAGTTTGGACAGGGGAAACTATGGCTACACCTTC	CASSLDRGNYGYTF
TRBV3-1/TRBV3-2	NA	TRBD2	TRBJ2-7	TGTGCCAGCAGCCAGGGATTAGCGGGCCCGACCTACGAGCAGTACTTC	CASSQGLAGPTYEQYF
TRBV29-1	NA	TRBD2	TRBJ2-7	TGCAGCGTTGAGGGGAAAAGGCGGGAGGGCCAGGTGCAGTACTTC	CSVEGKRREGQVQYF
TRBV4-3	NA	NA	TRBJ1-6	TGCGCCAGCAGCCAAGGCGGGGTAACGTCCTATAATTCACCCCTCCACTTT	CASSQGGVTSYNSPLHF
TRBV6-2/TRBV6-3	NA	TRBD2	TRBJ2-3	TGTGCCAGCAGTTGGGCGGGGGGCACAGATACGCAGTATTTT	CASSWAGGTDTQYF
TRBV5-8	NA	NA	TRBJ1-1	TGTGCCAGCAGCTTAACAGGGCCGACCACTGAAGCTTTCTTT	CASSLTGPTTEAFF
TRBV6-5	NA	TRBD1	TRBJ2-3	TGTGCCAGCAGTCAGACAGGGTTTACGCAGTATTTT	CASSQTGFTQYF
TRBV5-1	once	NA	TRBJ1-6	TGCGCCAGCAGGGAGGGGTCGACTAATTCACCCCTCCACTTT	CASREGSTNSPLHF
TRBV10-1	NA	TRBD2	TRBJ2-5	TGCGCCAGCAGTTCCGGGACTAGCGGGACCGGTGCCCAAGAGACCCAGTACTTC	CASSSGTSGTGAQETQYF
TRBV6-5	NA	NA	TRBJ2-7	TGTGCCAGCAGTTACTCGCCAGGGGCTCTCGAGCAGTACTTC	CASSYSPGALEQYF
TRBV5-4	NA	TRBD1	TRBJ1-6	TGTGCCAGCAGCTTGGGGGGGACAGGGGGTTCACCCCTCCACTTT	CASSLGGTGGSPLHF
TRBV9	NA	TRBD2	TRBJ2-1	TGTGCCAGCAGCGTAGCTTGGGGTAGCGGGGCCTCCTACAATGAGCAGTTCTTC	CASSVAWGSGASYNEQFF
TRBV19	NA	NA	TRBJ2-3	TGTGCCAGTAGTAGGCCAGGTCTACCTCTCACAGATACGCAGTATTTT	CASSRPGLPLTDTQYF
TRBV2	NA	TRBD1	TRBJ2-7	TGTGCCAGCAGTTACAGGGGGAGTTCCTACGAGCAGTACTTC	CASSYRGSSYEQYF
TRBV29-1	few	NA	TRBJ2-7	TGCAGCGCCCGCCCCGAACGGGACGAGCAGTACTTC	CSARPERDEQYF
TRBV24-1	NA	NA	TRBJ2-7	TGTGCCACCAGTGAAGGGGCCAGGGCCCCTTACGAGCAGTACTTC	CATSEGARAPYEQYF
TRBV6-2/TRBV6-3	NA	TRBD1	TRBJ2-5	TGTGCCAGCAGTTCGATAAGGGACAGGGAAAGGGAGACCCAGTACTTC	CASSSIRDRERETQYF
TRBV3-1/TRBV3-2	NA	TRBD2	TRBJ2-7	TGTGCCAGCAGCCACCACGGGGGGGGCGACGAGCAGTACTTC	CASSHHGGGDEQYF
TRBV6-6	NA	NA	TRBJ1-1	TGTGCCAGCAGGATACCCGGGAAGCCTGAAGCTTTCTTT	CASRIPGKPEAFF
TRBV5-6	NA	NA	TRBJ1-3	TGTGCCAGCAGCTTGGTGGGCATCTCTGGAAACACCATATATTTT	CASSLVGISGNTIYF
TRBV19	NA	TRBD2	TRBJ2-5	TGTGCCAGTAGTGCGGGGGGTGAGACCCAGTACTTC	CASSAGGETQYF
TRBV19	NA	NA	TRBJ2-7	TGTGCCAGTAGTGCCACCATGTACGGCTACGAGCAGTACTTC	CASSATMYGYEQYF
TRBV2	NA	NA	TRBJ2-3	TGTGCCAGCAGTGATGGGCAGGTAGTGACAGCAGATACAGATACGCAGTATTTT	CASSDGQVVTADTDTQYF
TRBV20-1	NA	NA	TRBJ1-5	TGCAGTGCTAGTATCCCCACAGGGTGGGATCAGCCCCAGCATTTT	CSASIPTGWDQPQHF
TRBV27	NA	TRBD2	TRBJ2-7	TGTGCCAGCAGTTTAATTGGCGGGAGGCACACCTACGAGCAGTACTTC	CASSLIGGRHTYEQYF
TRBV5-1	NA	TRBD1	TRBJ2-2	TGCGCCAGCAGCTGGACAGGGGCGGGCGGGGAGCTGTTTTTT	CASSWTGAGGELFF
TRBV11-2	NA	NA	TRBJ2-7	TGTGCCAGTTCCGCCACATACGAGCAGTACTTC	CASSATYEQYF
TRBV11-1	once	TRBD1	TRBJ2-3	TGTGCCAGCAGCGTACAGGGGAAGGGTACGCAGTATTTT	CASSVQGKGTQYF
TRBV7-3	few	NA	TRBJ2-7	TGTGCCAGCAGCTTAGGTGTGACAGGCTCGGACGAGCAGTACTTC	CASSLGVTGSDEQYF
TRBV12-3/TRBV12-4	NA	NA	TRBJ1-2	TGTGCCAGCAGTCAGGGATACTATGGCTACACCTTC	CASSQGYYGYTF
TRBV10-1	few	NA	TRBJ1-4	TGCGCCATCAAGGGGCGTCAAGACAATGAAAAACTGTTTTTT	CAIKGRQDNEKLFF